Shown below are 7 T cell receptor beta chains from a single sample sequenced in a study of neurological immune-mediated disorders. TCRdb itself ran the 5' RACE reads through MiXCR, one entry per CDR3 protein. The sample shows about 62,000 distinct CDR3 sequences, 3.5% to 4.5% of them seen only once. The source material was PBMCs. Receptors were obtained from a woman in her forties or fifties with multiple sclerosis.

The table lists this clonotype with many counts. V usage is TRBV7-9 and J usage is TRBJ1-2, with TRBD1 as a possible D gene (6 bases). The CDR3 sequence is 13 residues long. The germline gives CDR1 SEHNR, CDR2 FQNEAQ (reference sequence). V lost 3 bases to trimming and J lost 5 bases, with 10 bases between them. The DNA for the CDR3 is TGTGCCAGCAGCTTGGGGGGCGGATATGGCTACACCTTC. Protein: CASSLGGGYGYTF.

The table lists this clonotype with many counts. J is TRBJ2-3 and V is TRBV5-1, with a possible D match to TRBD1 (6 bases). CDR3 length equals 14 residues. With 0 bases removed from V and 5 bases from J, the gap between germline ends came to 10 bases. Germline CDR1 is SGHRS and CDR2 is YFSETQ. The CDR3 region is CASSLEPGVDTQYF. CDR3 coding DNA: TGCGCCAGCAGCTTGGAGCCAGGGGTAGATACGCAGTATTTT.

About this clonotype itself: A clone one base away is much larger, so this may be a read error. The chain employs TRBV2 and TRBJ2-4; D is unresolved. CDR3 size: 14 residues. V lost 0 bases and J lost 7, with 10 bases in between. Germline values: CDR1 SNHLY, CDR2 FYNNEI. The CDR3 sequence: CASSEASGVNIQYF. CDR3 in DNA: TGTGCCAGCAGTGAAGCGTCTGGAGTGAACATTCAGTACTTC.

This clonotype was seen ten or more times. V is TRBV18 and J is TRBJ2-1, with TRBD2 matching over 9 bases. Germline assignment: CDR1 KGHSH and CDR2 LQKENI. CDR3 length: 20 amino acids. The junction had 14 bases not matched to a gene; V was cut back by 2 bases and J by 0 bases. This CDR3 is CASSPETSGPWESSYNEQFF. The CDR3 coding sequence is TGTGCCAGCTCACCAGAGACTAGCGGTCCATGGGAGAGCTCCTACAATGAGCAGTTCTTC.

At least ten counts were recorded for this clonotype. This chain links TRBV29-1 with TRBJ2-2; 14 nucleotides align to TRBD2. The length of the CDR3 is 13 residues. Germline values: CDR1 SQVTM, CDR2 ANQGSEA. V lost 6 bases and J lost 6; bases outside the gene matches: 0. The CDR3 coding sequence is TGCAGCGTGGGACTAGCGGGAGCCGGGGAGCTGTTTTTT. It specifies CSVGLAGAGELFF.

This clonotype was recorded many times. This CDR3 reads CSARDRRVGQPQHF. The CDR3 DNA is TGCAGTGCTAGAGATCGGAGGGTAGGACAGCCCCAGCATTTT. The J gene is TRBJ1-5, the V gene TRBV20-1; D is unclear. The CDR3 consists of 14 residues. V lost 0 bases to trimming and J lost 7 bases, with 13 bases between them. Per the germline V gene, CDR1 is DFQATT and CDR2 is SNEGSKA (reference sequence).

This clonotype was seen repeatedly, ten times or more. The chain has TRBV20-1 and TRBJ2-1; 8 bases fit TRBD2. Germline V gene lookup returns CDR1 DFQATT and CDR2 SNEGSKA (reference sequence). Trimming took 6 bases from V and 6 from J; bases not matched to a gene: 7. The CDR3 extends over 13 amino acids. The chain's CDR3 is CSALGLAGNEQFF. CDR3 nucleotide sequence: TGCAGTGCCTTAGGACTAGCAGGCAATGAGCAGTTCTTC.